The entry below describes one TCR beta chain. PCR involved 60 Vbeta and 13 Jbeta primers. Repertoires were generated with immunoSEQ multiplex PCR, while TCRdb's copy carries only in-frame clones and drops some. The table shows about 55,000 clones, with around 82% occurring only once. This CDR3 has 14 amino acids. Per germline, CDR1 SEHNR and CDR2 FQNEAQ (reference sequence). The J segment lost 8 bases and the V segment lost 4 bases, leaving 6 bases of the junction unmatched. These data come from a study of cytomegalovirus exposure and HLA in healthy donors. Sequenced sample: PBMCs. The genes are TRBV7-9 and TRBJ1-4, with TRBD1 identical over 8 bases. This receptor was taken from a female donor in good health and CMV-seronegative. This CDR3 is CASSSGGAGEKLFF. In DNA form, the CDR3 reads TGTGCCAGCAGCTCAGGGGGCGCCGGGGAAAAACTGTTTTTT.